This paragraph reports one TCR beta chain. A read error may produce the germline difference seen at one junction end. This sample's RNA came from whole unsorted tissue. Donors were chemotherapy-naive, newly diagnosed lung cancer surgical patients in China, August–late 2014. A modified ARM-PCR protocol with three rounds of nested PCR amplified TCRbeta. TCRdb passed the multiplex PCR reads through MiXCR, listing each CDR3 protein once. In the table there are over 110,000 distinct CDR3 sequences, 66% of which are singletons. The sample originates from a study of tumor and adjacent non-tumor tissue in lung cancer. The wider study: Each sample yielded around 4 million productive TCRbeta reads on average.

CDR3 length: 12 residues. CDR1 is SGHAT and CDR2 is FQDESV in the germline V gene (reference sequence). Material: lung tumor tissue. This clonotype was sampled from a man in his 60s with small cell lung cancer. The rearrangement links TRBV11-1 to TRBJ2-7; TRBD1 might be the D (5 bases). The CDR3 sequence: CASGGHGREQYF. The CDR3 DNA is TGTGCCAGCGGCGGACATGGGCGCGAGCAATACTTC.